This T cell receptor (beta chain) comes out of a study of blood T cell repertoires in COVID-19 (dated by TCRdb to about 2020). In terms of the full investigation: Samples covering the acute and convalescent phases of COVID-19 were provided by collaborators in the United States, Italy and Spain. A de-identified subject ID, COVID-19 status, age in years and sex were almost always included in the sample metadata. The prospective study material was composed of cDNA or gDNA derived from T cells, B-cell-depleted T cells, or PBMCs. HLA class I and class II types, where available, came from metadata supplied by the sample provider rather than from assay-based typing. The repertoires were made available in a free public database intended to serve as a resource for research on the immune response to SARS-CoV-2. Samples were obtained from the ongoing ImmuneRACE study (first 160 participants) and from 1,254 subjects provided by 6 global collaborators. Deeply sampled blood TCRbeta repertoires from subjects exposed to, actively infected with, or recovered from COVID-19 were included in the dataset. Paper-wide results and their limitations: Clinical and demographic metadata were provided uncurated, with the amount varying by source and participant.

According to the germline V gene, CDR1 reads SNHLY and CDR2 reads FYNNEI. Trimming leaves V shorter by 4 bases and J shorter by 2 bases, with the junction holding 8 bases beyond the gene matches. From its cysteine to its phenylalanine, the CDR3 spans 16 amino acids. The CDR3 DNA has 48 bases and is translated from base 1. The immunoSEQ Assay, a bias-controlled multiplex PCR, was used to amplify TCRbeta CDR3 regions from genomic DNA. In the authors' own workflow: The number of nucleated cells in each sample was estimated from the amplification of reference gene primers within the assay. Sequence reads were collapsed and filtered to measure the absolute abundance of every unique TCRbeta CDR3 rearrangement. For each sample, productive Simpson clonality was calculated by taking the square root of Simpson's diversity index across productive rearrangements. The table was pulled from immuneACCESS by TCRdb, which kept in-frame rearrangements only. Such tables lose some clones; where checked, under half of the loss comes from unresolved V genes, and the rest has no known cause. Clone size and V and J calls were adopted from that table, with D and trimming inferred from the DNA. For this sample the table gives approximately 260,000 clones, of which around 78% were detected only once. Together, the top ten hold roughly 4.6% of the sample.

Regarding this clone: This clone's antigen is unknown. Qualities for individual bases were not recorded, and no much larger clone is one base off.

Another Seattle source contributed samples from volunteer blood donors who had recovered from COVID-19. Each collaborating institution followed its own protocols to collect whole blood in K2EDTA tubes. For TCRbeta analysis, collaborators shipped samples as frozen whole blood, isolated PBMCs, or DNA extracted from either of those sample types. The receptor was isolated from a man aged 55 to 70 who had recovered from COVID-19. The sequence joins TRBV2 to TRBJ2-5; TRBD1 aligns with 9 central bases. The sample was peripheral blood. CDR3 reads: CASSAPGTGKQETQYF. The DNA sequence follows: TGTGCCAGCAGTGCCCCCGGGACAGGGAAACAAGAGACCCAGTACTTC. The entire variable domain, with the stretches around the CDR3 drawn from the reference TRBV2 and TRBJ2-5 proteins, is EPEVTQTPSHQVTQMGQEVILRCVPISNHLYFYWYRQILGQKVEFLVSFYNNEISEKSEIFDDQFSVERPDGSNFTLKIRSTKLEDSAMYFCASSAPGTGKQETQYFGPGTRLLVL.